Listed below are T cell receptor beta chains from one sample, sequenced in a study of T cells expressing NK-cell markers. TCRdb reprocessed the 5' RACE reads and stores each CDR3 protein as one record, lacking DNA. The sample yields 300,000 to 450,000 distinct CDR3 sequences, of which the top ten take up under 6.5%. Source material: blood T cells: a sorted CD56 or NKG2C T cell subset, CD4+ or CD8+ T cells, or bulk PBMC T cells (not recorded which). These TCRs come from a man aged 18-70 years in good health. The CDR3 runs from the conserved cysteine through the conserved F or W.

TRBV5-1	TRBJ2-7	CASSLLDRAAYEQYF
TRBV9	TRBJ1-2	CASSAQRDYGYTF
TRBV20-1	TRBJ2-7	CSARLRGGVEQYF
TRBV9	TRBJ2-6	CASSVSSSGANVLTF
TRBV5-1	TRBJ2-3	CASSFQSGGPSDTQYF
TRBV5-1	TRBJ1-6	CASSFGQGMGSPLHF
TRBV7-9	TRBJ1-2	CASNLAGGSGYTF
TRBV9	TRBJ1-2	CASSAGDIPNYGYTF
TRBV2	TRBJ2-2	CASSEIEGSTGELFF
TRBV12-2	TRBJ1-1	CASRSQLTGMNTEAFF
TRBV12-5	TRBJ2-7	CASGFKTGTAYEQYF
TRBV28	TRBJ2-3	CASSPRGNRGFRTDTQYF
TRBV6-2/TRBV6-3	TRBJ2-5	CASSYAGGAMETQYF
TRBV5-3	TRBJ2-5	CARSSPGQGKGETQYF
TRBV2	TRBJ2-7	CASSERGGGLGEQYF
TRBV6-5	TRBJ2-3	CASSYFRGDTQYF
TRBV7-9	TRBJ2-3	CASSLAGASGIDF
TRBV5-1	TRBJ2-7	CASSTGLAGVGEQYF
TRBV7-9	TRBJ2-7	CASSLFRDRGEQYF
TRBV6-5	TRBJ2-2	CASSPNPGQGGGELFF